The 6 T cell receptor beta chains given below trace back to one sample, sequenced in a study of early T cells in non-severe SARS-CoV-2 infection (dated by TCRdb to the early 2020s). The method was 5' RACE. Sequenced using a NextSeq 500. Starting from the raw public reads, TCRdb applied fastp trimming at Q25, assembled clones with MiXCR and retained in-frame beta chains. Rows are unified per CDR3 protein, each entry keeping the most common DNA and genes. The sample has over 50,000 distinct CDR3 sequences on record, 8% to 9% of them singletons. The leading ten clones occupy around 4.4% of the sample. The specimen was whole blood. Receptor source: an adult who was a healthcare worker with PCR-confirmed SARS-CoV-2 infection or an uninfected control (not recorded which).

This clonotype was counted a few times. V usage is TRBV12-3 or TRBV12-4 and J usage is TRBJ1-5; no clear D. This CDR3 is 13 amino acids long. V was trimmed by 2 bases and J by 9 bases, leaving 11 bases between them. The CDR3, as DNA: TGTGCCAGCAGTTTATCTGTCGCACGGCCCCAGCATTTT. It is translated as CASSLSVARPQHF.

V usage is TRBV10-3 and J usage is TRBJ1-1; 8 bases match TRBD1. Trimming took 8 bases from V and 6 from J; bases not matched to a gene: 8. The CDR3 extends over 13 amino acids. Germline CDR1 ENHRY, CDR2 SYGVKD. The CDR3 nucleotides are TGTGCCATCGGACAGGGTGGCTCCCCTGAAGCTTTCTTT. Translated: CAIGQGGSPEAFF.

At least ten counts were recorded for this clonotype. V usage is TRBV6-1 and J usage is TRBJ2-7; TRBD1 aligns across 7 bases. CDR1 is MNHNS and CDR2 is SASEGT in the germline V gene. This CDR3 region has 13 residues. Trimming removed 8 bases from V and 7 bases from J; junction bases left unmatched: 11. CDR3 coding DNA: TGTGCCAGCGCGACAGGGTGGGTCGGGGAGCAGTACTTC. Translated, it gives CASATGWVGEQYF.

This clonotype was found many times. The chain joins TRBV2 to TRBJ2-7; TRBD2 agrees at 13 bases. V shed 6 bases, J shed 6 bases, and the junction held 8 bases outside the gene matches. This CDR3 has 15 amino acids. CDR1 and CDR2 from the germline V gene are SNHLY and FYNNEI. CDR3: CASRKGLAGILEQYF. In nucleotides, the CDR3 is TGTGCCAGCAGGAAGGGACTAGCGGGGATCCTCGAGCAGTACTTC.

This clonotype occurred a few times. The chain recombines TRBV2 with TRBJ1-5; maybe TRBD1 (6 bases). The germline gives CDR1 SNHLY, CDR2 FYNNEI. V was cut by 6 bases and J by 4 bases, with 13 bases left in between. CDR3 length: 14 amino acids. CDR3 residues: CASSDDRRNQPQHF. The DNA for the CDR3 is TGTGCCAGCAGCGACGACAGGAGAAATCAGCCCCAGCATTTT.

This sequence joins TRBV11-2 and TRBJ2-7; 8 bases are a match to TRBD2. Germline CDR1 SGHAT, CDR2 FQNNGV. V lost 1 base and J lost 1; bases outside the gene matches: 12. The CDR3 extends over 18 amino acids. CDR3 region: CASSLGTAGALASYEQYF. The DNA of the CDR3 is TGTGCCAGCAGCTTAGGTACAGCGGGGGCCTTGGCATCCTACGAGCAGTACTTC.